The 9 T cell receptor beta chains listed next were all sequenced from one sample in a study of blood T cell repertoires in COVID-19. This table comes from immunoSEQ multiplex PCR, and its TCRdb copy is limited to in-frame clones, with some not included. Of around 250,000 clones in the sample, approximately 90% are singletons; the top ten hold over 4%. The sequenced material came from PBMCs or T cells enriched from blood (not recorded which). These TCRs come from a woman between 25 and 40 years old who had recovered from COVID-19.

This chain links TRBV27 with TRBJ1-1, with 11 bases fitting TRBD1. V was pared by 4 bases and J by 4 bases, with 5 bases of the junction left unmatched. CDR3 length: 15 amino acids. Germline V gives CDR1 MNHEY, CDR2 SMNVEV (reference sequence). As DNA, the CDR3 is TGTGCCAGCAGTTGGACAGGGGGCAGGAGCACTGAAGCTTTCTTT. This codes for CASSWTGGRSTEAFF.

The V and J genes are TRBV30 and TRBJ1-1, with a possible D match to TRBD1 (6 bases). The CDR3 extends over 12 amino acids. Germline V gene data show CDR1 as GTSNPN and CDR2 as SVGIG (reference sequence). Trimming took 3 bases from V and 7 from J, leaving 12 bases between them. The CDR3 DNA reads TGTGCCTGGAGCGAACAGGGAATTGAAGCTTTCTTT. Its protein product is CAWSEQGIEAFF.

The chain recombines TRBV9 with TRBJ2-3; the match to TRBD2 covers 12 bases. Germline lookup yields CDR1 SGDLS and CDR2 YYNGEE. This CDR3 contains 16 residues. The V segment lost 4 bases and the J segment 2 bases; nucleotides outside the gene matches: 5. CDR3 coding DNA: TGTGCCAGCAGCATACGACTAGCGGGAGCCACAGATACGCAGTATTTT. Translating it yields CASSIRLAGATDTQYF.

V and J are TRBV28 and TRBJ2-1, with 7 bases that match TRBD1. In germline, CDR1 is MDHEN, CDR2 SYDVKM. Trimming cost V 4 bases and J 6 bases; bases outside gene matches: 9. CDR3 length equals 15 residues. The DNA of the CDR3 is TGTGCCAGCAGTTCGACAGGGCTGAACCCCAATGAGCAGTTCTTC. Translating gives CASSSTGLNPNEQFF.

The chain carries TRBV7-9 and TRBJ1-3; unclear D gene. Trimming pared 4 bases from V and 2 bases from J, leaving 3 bases between. CDR3 length equals 12 residues. The V gene's germline CDR1 is SEHNR and CDR2 FQNEAQ (reference sequence). The CDR3 sequence: CASSSAGNTIYF. CDR3 DNA: TGTGCCAGCAGCTCGGCTGGAAACACCATATATTTT.

The chain carries TRBV5-1 and TRBJ2-1, with 10 bases identical to TRBD1. The CDR3 is 17 residues long. Germline trimming cut 4 bases from V and 8 bases from J; bases unmatched to any gene: 15. In germline, CDR1 is SGHRS, CDR2 YFSETQ. In DNA, the CDR3 is TGCGCCAGCAGCCGGGAACCGGGACAGGGGACGAGGGATGAGCAGTTCTTC. The encoded protein is CASSREPGQGTRDEQFF.

The chain carries TRBV5-5 and TRBJ2-1; D is possibly TRBD2 (5 bases). CDR3 size: 13 residues. Trimming shortened V by 7 bases and J by 8 bases, and 16 bases separated the two germline ends. CDR1 is SGHKS and CDR2 is YYEKEE in the germline V gene (reference sequence). Here the CDR3 reads CASYDILVHEQFF. The CDR3 DNA follows: TGTGCCAGCTATGATATACTAGTCCATGAGCAGTTCTTC.

As to this clone: In the same sample, other DNA sequences code for this CDR3. J is TRBJ1-2 and V is TRBV7-2; D is ambiguous. V was pared by 1 base and J by 2 bases, with 5 bases between. From germline, CDR1 is SGHTA and CDR2 FQGNSA. CDR3 length: 13 residues. The CDR3 reads CASSLDKNYGYTF. In DNA, the CDR3 is TGTGCCAGCAGCTTAGACAAGAACTATGGCTACACCTTC.

The chain is built from TRBV28 and TRBJ1-5; 7 bases map to TRBD1. The CDR3 is 15 residues long. Germline values: CDR1 MDHEN, CDR2 SYDVKM. V shed 5 bases and J 4 bases; nucleotides not matched to a gene: 8. The CDR3 bases are TGTGCCAGCAGTATTACAGGGGTAGGGAATCAGCCCCAGCATTTT. It translates to CASSITGVGNQPQHF.